This is a list of T cell receptor beta chains from one sample in a study of blood T cells in healthy people across ages. One entry per CDR3 protein results from TCRdb running MiXCR on the 5' RACE reads. The sample includes around 900,000 distinct CDR3 sequences, about 28% of them seen just once. Sequencing was performed on blood. These receptors were obtained from a woman aged 80 or over in good health. Both conserved end residues are part of each CDR3. The D gene is left open where the match is weak. Rows may omit the clone size; those that give it use once, few, many or a size class.

d_gene	abundance	j_gene	v_gene	CDR3aa	CDR3nt
.	many	TRBJ1-4	TRBV29-1	CSVGGKTPGSTNEKLFF	TGCAGCGTTGGTGGGAAAACCCCGGGGTCAACTAATGAAAAACTGTTTTTT
TRBD1	.	TRBJ1-3	TRBV7-2	CASSLGTGFGNTIYF	TGTGCCAGCAGCTTAGGGACAGGGTTCGGAAACACCATATATTTT
.	.	TRBJ1-5	TRBV6-2/TRBV6-3	CASSSTKYLPQHF	TGTGCCAGCAGTTCTACCAAATACTTGCCCCAGCATTTT
.	many	TRBJ2-4	TRBV9	CASRSGGVRLAKNIQYF	TGTGCCAGCAGATCAGGAGGGGTTCGCCTAGCCAAAAACATTCAGTACTTC
.	.	TRBJ2-5	TRBV28	CASSLPRGSQETQYF	TGTGCCAGCAGTTTGCCCCGGGGCAGCCAAGAGACCCAGTACTTC
.	many	TRBJ2-7	TRBV7-8	CASSPRATGDYEQYF	TGTGCCAGCAGCCCTAGAGCGACAGGAGACTACGAGCAGTACTTC
.	many	TRBJ1-5	TRBV14	CASSRLPAGDQPQHF	TGTGCCAGCAGCCGCCTGCCCGCAGGGGATCAGCCCCAGCATTTT
.	.	TRBJ1-2	TRBV10-2	CASSEPPTGASGYTF	TGCGCCAGCAGTGAGCCTCCCACGGGGGCTTCTGGCTACACCTTC
.	many	TRBJ2-1	TRBV14	CASSQASIYNEQFF	TGTGCCAGCAGCCAAGCGAGCATTTACAATGAGCAGTTCTTC
TRBD2	many	TRBJ2-7	TRBV7-2	CASSQSGGASYEQYF	TGTGCCAGCAGCCAGAGCGGGGGGGCCTCCTACGAGCAGTACTTC
.	many	TRBJ2-3	TRBV6-5	CASMGGGHTDTQYF	TGTGCCAGCATGGGGGGGGGGCACACAGATACGCAGTATTTT
.	.	TRBJ2-7	TRBV28	CASRTVRVPDEQYF	TGTGCCAGCAGGACGGTCAGGGTTCCGGACGAGCAGTACTTC
.	few	TRBJ1-6	TRBV7-2	CASSLDRAGAPLHF	TGTGCCAGCAGCTTAGACAGGGCTGGGGCACCCCTCCACTTT
.	.	TRBJ2-1	TRBV6-2/TRBV6-3	CASRLSGGGQETQFF	TGTGCCAGCAGACTCTCAGGGGGGGGACAGGAGACCCAGTTCTTC
TRBD1	many	TRBJ1-5	TRBV6-2/TRBV6-3	CASKITGGGGQPQHF	TGTGCCAGCAAAATTACAGGGGGAGGCGGACAGCCCCAGCATTTT
TRBD1	many	TRBJ1-5	TRBV10-3	CAISEQGAGNQPQHF	TGTGCCATCAGTGAACAGGGGGCGGGCAATCAGCCCCAGCATTTT
.	many	TRBJ1-6	TRBV2	CASTRNYNSPLHF	TGTGCCAGCACACGGAACTATAATTCACCCCTCCACTTT
.	many	TRBJ2-5	TRBV20-1	CSAKRAQGAETQYF	TGCAGTGCTAAGCGGGCCCAGGGTGCGGAGACCCAGTACTTC
.	.	TRBJ1-4	TRBV21-1	CASSKDARVREKLFF	TGTGCCAGCAGCAAAGATGCAAGGGTACGAGAAAAACTGTTTTTT
.	.	TRBJ2-7	TRBV10-1	CASSESSASCEQYF	TGCGCCAGCAGTGAGTCTAGCGCTTCCTGCGAGCAGTACTTC
.	many	TRBJ2-5	TRBV20-1	CSAAGITQETQYF	TGCAGTGCCGCGGGGATAACCCAAGAGACCCAGTACTTC
.	few	TRBJ2-5	TRBV12-3/TRBV12-4	CASNTRGRREETQYF	TGTGCCAGCAATACCCGCGGCAGGCGGGAAGAGACCCAGTACTTC
.	many	TRBJ2-1	TRBV5-1	CASSPASYNEQFF	TGCGCCAGCAGCCCGGCTTCCTACAATGAGCAGTTCTTC
.	.	TRBJ1-1	TRBV7-8	CASSLARQGTEAFF	TGTGCCAGCAGCTTAGCGCGGCAGGGAACTGAAGCTTTCTTT
.	.	TRBJ2-7	TRBV7-2	CASSVEPRVRSYEQYF	TGTGCCAGCAGCGTAGAGCCCAGGGTTCGCTCCTACGAGCAGTACTTC
.	.	TRBJ1-2	TRBV30	CAWSVSNRGASGYTF	TGTGCCTGGAGTGTATCTAACAGAGGCGCTAGTGGCTACACCTTC
.	many	TRBJ2-6	TRBV6-2/TRBV6-3	CASTPSRSGANVLTF	TGTGCCAGCACCCCATCGAGGTCTGGGGCCAACGTCCTGACTTTC
.	many	TRBJ2-7	TRBV10-2	CASHPSSGSYEQYF	TGCGCCAGCCACCCGTCTTCGGGGTCCTACGAGCAGTACTTC
.	many	TRBJ1-2	TRBV7-2	CASSFSLHYGYTF	TGTGCCAGCAGCTTCAGTCTGCACTATGGCTACACCTTC
.	.	TRBJ1-5	TRBV2	CASRVGEREPQHF	TGTGCCAGCAGGGTGGGCGAAAGGGAGCCCCAGCATTTT
TRBD2	.	TRBJ2-1	TRBV7-9	CASKTSGYYNEQFF	TGTGCCAGCAAGACTAGCGGCTACTACAATGAGCAGTTCTTC
.	many	TRBJ2-7	TRBV7-9	CASSLDGWGEQYF	TGTGCCAGCAGCTTAGATGGATGGGGCGAGCAGTACTTC
.	many	TRBJ2-6	TRBV6-1	CASSGGSTGANVLTF	TGTGCCAGCAGTGGGGGTTCTACTGGGGCCAACGTCCTGACTTTC
.	once	TRBJ1-2	TRBV15	CATSREYSNYGYTF	TGTGCCACCAGCAGAGAATACTCAAACTATGGCTACACCTTC
TRBD2	many	TRBJ2-5	TRBV11-2	CASSSGGVETQYF	TGTGCCAGCAGCTCCGGGGGGGTGGAGACCCAGTACTTC
TRBD1	.	TRBJ1-1	TRBV19	CASSTPGQPNTEAFF	TGTGCCAGTAGTACCCCGGGACAGCCGAACACTGAAGCTTTCTTT
TRBD2	many	TRBJ2-1	TRBV6-1	CASSEAERGYNEQFF	TGTGCCAGCAGTGAAGCGGAGCGGGGGTACAATGAGCAGTTCTTC
TRBD2	once	TRBJ2-5	TRBV5-5	CASRSKRDQEPQYF	TGTGCCAGCAGAAGCAAGCGGGATCAAGAGCCCCAGTACTTC
TRBD1	.	TRBJ1-5	TRBV12-3/TRBV12-4	CASSLWMTGRRNNQPQHF	TGTGCCAGCAGTTTATGGATGACAGGGCGCAGGAACAATCAGCCCCAGCATTTT
.	many	TRBJ1-1	TRBV5-1	CASSFGRKNTEAFF	TGCGCCAGCAGCTTCGGGCGGAAGAACACTGAAGCTTTCTTT
.	few	TRBJ1-1	TRBV7-9	CASSGKTGNTEAFF	TGTGCCAGCAGCGGAAAGACAGGGAACACTGAAGCTTTCTTT
TRBD1	.	TRBJ2-7	TRBV5-1	CASSLAGTGAHNEQYF	TGCGCCAGCAGCTTGGCCGGGACAGGGGCCCACAATGAGCAGTACTTC
.	few	TRBJ2-4	TRBV7-9	CASTIGQWDIQYF	TGTGCCAGCACCATAGGACAGTGGGACATTCAGTACTTC
TRBD1	many	TRBJ2-7	TRBV9	CASSPRTGASSGEQYF	TGTGCCAGCAGCCCTCGGACAGGGGCAAGTTCGGGAGAGCAGTACTTC
TRBD1	.	TRBJ1-6	TRBV10-3	CAISEPGGRNSPLHF	TGTGCCATCAGTGAGCCAGGGGGGCGGAATTCACCCCTCCACTTT
TRBD1	many	TRBJ2-1	TRBV7-9	CASSQRQQGEQFF	TGTGCCAGCAGCCAAAGGCAACAGGGGGAGCAGTTCTTC
.	.	TRBJ2-3	TRBV15	CATSPDGRGIADTQYF	TGTGCCACCAGTCCCGATGGCCGCGGAATTGCAGATACGCAGTATTTT
TRBD1	few	TRBJ1-4	TRBV18	CASSDRADEKLFF	TGTGCCAGCTCAGACAGGGCTGATGAAAAACTGTTTTTT
.	.	TRBJ2-5	TRBV3-1	CASSRTGTPTETQYF	TGTGCCAGCAGTCGAACCGGGACTCCTACGGAGACCCAGTACTTC
.	many	TRBJ2-1	TRBV3-1	CASSPLKEPRGSKPFF	TGTGCCAGCAGCCCTCTGAAGGAACCAAGGGGCTCAAAGCCGTTCTTC
.	many	TRBJ2-1	TRBV6-5	CASSYKGVAYNEQFF	TGTGCCAGCAGTTACAAAGGAGTCGCCTACAATGAGCAGTTCTTC
TRBD1	.	TRBJ2-2	TRBV20-1	CSANTQGLNTGELFF	TGCAGTGCAAACACACAGGGGTTGAACACCGGGGAGCTGTTTTTT
.	many	TRBJ2-5	TRBV20-1	CSARRSSSQETQYF	TGCAGTGCTAGACGAAGTAGCTCTCAAGAGACCCAGTACTTC
.	many	TRBJ2-1	TRBV2	CASRGGGHNEQFF	TGTGCCAGCAGGGGGGGCGGCCACAATGAGCAGTTCTTC
TRBD1	.	TRBJ1-6	TRBV20-1	CSARPGQGVSPLHF	TGCAGTGCTAGACCGGGACAGGGCGTTTCACCCCTCCACTTT
TRBD2	.	TRBJ2-7	TRBV12-3/TRBV12-4	CARSRRTSGGSSFYNEQYF	TGTGCCCGCAGTCGCCGTACTAGCGGGGGTTCCTCTTTCTACAATGAGCAGTACTTC
.	many	TRBJ2-7	TRBV20-1	CSAQTGYEQYF	TGCAGTGCTCAGACGGGCTACGAGCAGTACTTC
.	.	TRBJ2-4	TRBV18	CASSPPIGGALAKNIRYF	TGTGCCAGCTCACCACCAATCGGAGGGGCTTTAGCCAAAAACATTCGGTACTTC
TRBD1	few	TRBJ1-1	TRBV4-3	CASSQVDRDTEAFF	TGCGCCAGCAGCCAAGTCGACAGGGACACTGAAGCTTTCTTT
.	many	TRBJ1-2	TRBV5-1	CASSLGTYGYTF	TGCGCCAGCAGCTTGGGGACTTATGGCTACACCTTC